The 2 T cell receptor beta chains below come from one sample, sequenced in a study of Ad26.COV2.S vaccination and SARS-CoV-2 variants. Indicated treatment: around 19 received Ad26.COV2.S at low or high dose, single or two shots; 5 received placebo; per-sample allocation not given. It was on day 63 after the first vaccine or placebo injection that samples were taken. TCRdb's table, derived via immunoSEQ multiplex PCR, lists solely in-frame clones and lacks some. The sample has hundreds of thousands of clones, roughly 90% seen once. The material sequenced was peripheral blood, taken in a trial of Ad26.COV2.S vaccine versus placebo. The receptors here all came from a person aged 18-60 years who received the Ad26.COV2.S COVID-19 vaccine or a placebo.

The chain combines TRBV5-1 with TRBJ2-3; D is ambiguous. V was pared by 4 bases and J by 3 bases, with 15 bases between. Looked up from germline, CDR1 is SGHRS and CDR2 is YFSETQ. This CDR3 comprises 15 residues. The CDR3 DNA is TGCGCCAGCAGCCTAGAAGGTATAACGACAGATACGCAGTATTTT. This translates into CASSLEGITTDTQYF.

This rearrangement joins TRBV5-1 to TRBJ2-7; 7 nucleotides match TRBD2. With 3 bases clipped from V and 7 bases from J, the junction kept 10 bases outside the gene matches. This CDR3 is 14 amino acids long. Germline V gene sequence: CDR1 SGHRS, CDR2 YFSETQ. The DNA for the CDR3 is TGCGCCAGCAGCTCCGGCGGGGGTACGGGGGAGCAGTACTTC. Translation gives CASSSGGGTGEQYF.